Detailed here is one T cell receptor (beta chain). The clone's antigen remains unknown. No clone much larger than this one lies a single base away; base qualities are absent. Collaborating institutions collected whole blood in K2EDTA tubes following their own protocols. Collaborator samples were shipped for TCRbeta analysis as frozen whole blood, isolated PBMCs, or DNA extracted from either sample type. TCRbeta CDR3 regions were amplified from genomic DNA by means of the immunoSEQ Assay, a bias-controlled multiplex PCR. Processing in the source paper ran as follows. The number of nucleated cells in each sample was estimated from the amplification of reference gene primers within the assay. To quantify the absolute abundance of each unique TCRbeta CDR3 rearrangement, sequence reads were collapsed and filtered. For each sample, productive Simpson clonality was calculated as the square root of Simpson's diversity index across productive rearrangements. TCRdb took this table from immuneACCESS and kept in-frame rearrangements with V and J called. Such tables lack part of the clones; where checked against another copy, unresolved V genes explain under half of the gap, and the rest is unexplained. That table supplies the V and J calls and clone size; D and trimming were determined from the DNA. Within this sample are roughly 150,000 clones, with around 84% of them counted one time only. Clones ranked in the top ten supply 5% of the sample.

This entry is derived from a study of blood T cell repertoires in COVID-19 (dated by TCRdb to 2018 to 2021). Looking at the study overall: The collaborator samples originated in the United States, Italy and Spain and spanned the acute and convalescent phases of COVID-19. HLA class I and class II types, where available, came from metadata supplied by the sample provider rather than from assay-based typing. Subjects who had been exposed to COVID-19, were actively infected with it, or had recovered from it provided the deeply sampled blood TCRbeta repertoires that made up the dataset. The samples were drawn from two sources: the first 160 participants of the ongoing ImmuneRACE study, and 1,254 subjects contributed by 6 global collaborators. Nearly every sample came with metadata listing a de-identified subject ID, COVID-19 status, age in years and sex. The repertoires were released in a freely available public database intended as a resource for research on the immune response to SARS-CoV-2. The material from the prospective study consisted of cDNA or gDNA derived from T cells, B-cell-depleted T cells, or PBMCs. Points the paper makes about the study in general: The quantity of clinical and demographic metadata differed by source and by participant and was supplied without curation.

The sequence came from a woman between 50 and 59 years old with acute or convalescent COVID-19. Input material: peripheral blood.

The CDR3 protein sequence reads: CASSQGQQETQYF. The DNA sequence is as follows: TGTGCCAGCTCACAAGGACAGCAAGAGACCCAGTACTTC. This sequence uses TRBV18 and TRBJ2-5, with a tentative D gene TRBD1 over 6 matching bases. Trimming takes 4 bases from V and 2 bases from J, and the germline ends sit 8 bases apart. The germline V gene specifies KGHSH as CDR1 and LQKENI as CDR2. Measured from the cysteine to the phenylalanine, the CDR3 is 13 residues long. Only CDR3 DNA remains: 39 bases, in frame from the first base.